This is a list of T cell receptor beta chains from one sample in a study of CD8+ T cells in alopecia areata. The repertoire was sequenced with immunoSEQ multiplex PCR; TCRdb's copy has only in-frame clones and lacks some. The data hold about 120,000 clones, with roughly 57% observed a single time. The sequenced sample was CD4+ T cells sorted from blood, obtained at week 4, from a patient treated with tofacitinib. These receptors were obtained from a human donor with alopecia areata. CDR3s include the opening cysteine and the closing phenylalanine or tryptophan. The size entry is marked missing in some rows and otherwise reads once, few, many or a size class.

CDR3 protein,clone size,J gene,V gene
CASSPGGTGDTQYF,few,TRBJ2-3,TRBV6-5
CASSEFQGSTQYF,-,TRBJ2-3,TRBV25-1
CASSQESGSNQPQHF,-,TRBJ1-5,TRBV4-1
CASSGTDKGYEQYF,-,TRBJ2-7,TRBV6-5
CASSSSLAGVNEQFF,-,TRBJ2-1,TRBV5-6
CATSRAGTGLSTDTQYF,few,TRBJ2-3,TRBV15
CASSCNQPQHF,few,TRBJ1-5,TRBV5-1
CASSASGGDTGELFF,-,TRBJ2-2,TRBV9
CASSRQGSSTDTQYF,-,TRBJ2-3,TRBV7-3
CASSPGEAGANVLTF,few,TRBJ2-6,TRBV7-3
CASSSLPGTSGDTQYF,-,TRBJ2-3,TRBV28
CAWSLQDYEQYF,-,TRBJ2-7,TRBV30
CASSQPGQGFYEQYF,once,TRBJ2-7,TRBV4-2
CASSRGQSNTEAFF,-,TRBJ1-1,TRBV9
CASSQDTSTGAGYSNQPQHF,-,TRBJ1-5,TRBV4-2
CASSIFGQGGEGEQYF,-,TRBJ2-7,TRBV7-2
CASSVTRLAGAGEQFF,-,TRBJ2-1,TRBV9
CASSPATTVGDGYTF,-,TRBJ1-2,TRBV7-2
CAWSATLAGVSNEQFF,few,TRBJ2-1,TRBV30
CAWSVQLKNEQFF,-,TRBJ2-1,TRBV30
CASSLMKGSEIVSYEQYF,-,TRBJ2-7,TRBV27
CASSSSGSLSYNEQFF,-,TRBJ2-1,TRBV11-2
CAWGEETQYF,few,TRBJ2-5,TRBV30
CASQETRSDREKLFF,-,TRBJ1-4,TRBV2
CARQDRGLSDTQYF,-,TRBJ2-3,TRBV2
CASSTEQGYTF,few,TRBJ1-2,TRBV28
CASSLEIGRSGYTF,once,TRBJ1-2,TRBV4-3
CASSSSTDTQYF,once,TRBJ2-3,TRBV5-4
CASSQGAGGVETQYF,-,TRBJ2-5,TRBV5-1
CSVEGISGVNEQFF,few,TRBJ2-1,TRBV29-1
CSAELMQDTQYF,-,TRBJ2-3,TRBV29-1
CASSMGGLNYNSPLHF,-,TRBJ1-6,TRBV13
CASSPGFAGANVLTF,-,TRBJ2-6,TRBV7-2
CATSRDRTEAFF,-,TRBJ1-1,TRBV15
CASSLGANVLTF,few,TRBJ2-6,TRBV5-1
CASSGAGTSGGLSYNEQFF,few,TRBJ2-1,TRBV5-1
CSVREGSDTQYF,-,TRBJ2-3,TRBV29-1
CASSLAARTDTQYF,-,TRBJ2-3,TRBV5-1
CASSQSRPFRNEQFF,-,TRBJ2-1,TRBV23-1
CSAAEGRMAQYF,-,TRBJ2-5,TRBV29-1
CASSHRGGGGPYEQYF,-,TRBJ2-7,TRBV4-3
CASSRVVGNTGELFF,-,TRBJ2-2,TRBV6-5